The subject of this entry is one T cell receptor (beta chain). Clones were read by immunoSEQ multiplex PCR, and TCRdb kept only the in-frame ones, dropping some. Of roughly 70,000 clones in the sample, 86% were seen once. The source of the sample is a study of blood T cell repertoires in COVID-19. On the study more broadly: COVID-19 samples, acute and convalescent, were from the United States, Italy and Spain. The analysed material was cDNA or gDNA that came from T cells, B-cell-depleted T cells, or PBMCs.

V was trimmed by 0 bases and J by 9 bases, leaving 14 bases between them. The CDR3 loop spans 14 amino acids. CDR1 and CDR2 (germline): LGHNA, YNFKEQ. This receptor was identified in a man in his 70s with active COVID-19. Sample: peripheral blood. The rearrangement uses TRBV4-2 and TRBJ2-5, with TRBD2 as a possible D gene (6 bases). CDR3 residues: CASSQDGGARAQYF. The CDR3, as DNA: TGTGCCAGCAGCCAAGATGGCGGGGCCCGGGCCCAGTACTTC.